This T cell receptor beta chain comes out of a study of blood T cell repertoires in COVID-19. Study overall: The United States, Italy and Spain were the sources of the acute and convalescent COVID-19 samples. T cells, B-cell-depleted T cells, or PBMCs provided the cDNA or gDNA that served as material.

In the authors' workflow: How many nucleated cells were present was estimated from reference gene primer amplification. Produced via immunoSEQ multiplex PCR; TCRdb's table is partial and in-frame only. V and J calls and clone size are as listed in that table; D and trimming were resolved from the DNA. The table has 300,000 to 400,000 clones, around 87% seen once; the top ten hold 1%. With 0 bases clipped from V and 12 bases from J, the junction kept 2 bases outside the gene matches. CDR1 SGHRS and CDR2 YFSETQ come from the germline V gene. The CDR3 length is 13 residues. Sequencing used peripheral blood. The receptor's source is a man aged 45-65 years with active or convalescent COVID-19. The rearrangement links TRBV5-1 to TRBJ1-6; 8 nucleotides agree with TRBD1. The CDR3 sequence is CASSLGTGRPLHF. DNA for the CDR3: TGCGCCAGCAGCTTGGGGACAGGGAGACCCCTCCACTTT.